The entry that follows covers one TCR beta chain sequence. Its cognate antigen has yet to be identified. One base away there is no much larger clone; base qualities are not given. Enrolling through a virtual design, the prospective study's participants ranged in age from roughly 18 to 100 years and lived across roughly 23 United States geographic areas. In the prospective study, participants were assigned to cohorts based on the clinical history participants reported in a screening survey and a study questionnaire. Exposed participants were defined as having been in contact with someone with a PCR-confirmed or clinician-diagnosed COVID-19 case within 2 weeks of study entry. In the prospective study, mobile phlebotomists collected whole blood, serum and a nasopharyngeal or oropharyngeal swab from each participant. Participants in the prospective study had the option to provide additional blood draws and questionnaires over a roughly 2-month period. Before DNA extraction, blood samples from the prospective study were shipped at room temperature or frozen.

The immunoSEQ Assay, a bias-controlled multiplex PCR, was used to amplify TCRbeta CDR3 regions from genomic DNA. On the authors' methods: The number of nucleated cells in each sample was estimated by amplification of reference gene primers within the assay. Sequence reads were collapsed and filtered to measure the absolute abundance of every unique TCRbeta CDR3 rearrangement. For each sample, productive Simpson clonality was calculated by taking the square root of Simpson's diversity index across productive rearrangements. TCRdb stores this immuneACCESS table with in-frame sequences only. Part of the clones is absent; in the studies checked, under half of the shortfall reflects unresolved V genes, and no reason is known for the rest. That table is the source of V, J and clone size, and D and trimming were worked out from the DNA. In this sample the table shows 250,000 to 300,000 clones, just under 90% of which occur a single time. Less than 3.5% of the sample goes to the ten largest clones.

This entry is derived from a study of blood T cell repertoires in COVID-19 (dated by TCRdb to 2018 to 2020). As for the study more broadly: The collaborator samples originated in the United States, Italy and Spain and spanned the acute and convalescent phases of COVID-19. The material from the prospective study consisted of cDNA or gDNA derived from T cells, B-cell-depleted T cells, or PBMCs. Subjects who had been exposed to COVID-19, were actively infected with it, or had recovered from it provided the deeply sampled blood TCRbeta repertoires that made up the dataset. The repertoires were released in a freely available public database intended as a resource for research on the immune response to SARS-CoV-2. Samples were obtained from the ongoing ImmuneRACE study (first 160 participants) and from 1,254 subjects provided by 6 global collaborators. A de-identified subject ID, COVID-19 status, age in years and sex were almost always included in the sample metadata. HLA class I and class II types, where available, came from metadata supplied by the sample provider rather than from assay-based typing.

V lost 0 bases and J lost 4 bases; the stretch between them is 19 bases long. The CDR3 runs 17 residues from the cysteine to the phenylalanine. The entry retains the CDR3 DNA only, 51 bases that are in frame from base 1. Beyond this particular receptor, the publication reports: The quantity of clinical and demographic metadata differed by source and by participant and was supplied without curation.

The rearranged segments are TRBV23-1 and TRBJ2-7; TRBD1 could be the D gene, as 6 bases match. TRBV23-1 is filed as an ORF, its function uncertain. This clonotype originated in a woman in her forties or fifties who had been exposed to COVID-19. The sample was PBMCs or T cells enriched from blood (not recorded which). The DNA sequence is given as TGCGCCAGCAGTCAATCGGGGGCCGGGACGAGGATTTACGAGCAGTACTTC. The translation is CASSQSGAGTRIYEQYF.